This T cell receptor beta chain was sequenced in a study of control samples from healthy donors and cancer patients. Profiling relied on immunoSEQ multiplex PCR, and the TCRdb table lists in-frame clones only, not all of them. Among more than 95,000 clones listed, around 89% were seen once. The CDR3 sequence is 13 residues long. The ends were cut back, 4 bases at V and 4 bases at J, with 8 bases in the middle. The germline gives CDR1 KGHDR, CDR2 SFDVKD. The chain carries TRBV24-1 and TRBJ2-3; D unresolved. The sequencing input was PBMCs. The TCR was taken from a man aged 55 to 69 with lung cancer. In DNA form, the CDR3 reads TGTGCCACCAGTGAGGCTTGGGCAGATACGCAGTATTTT. Translating gives CATSEAWADTQYF.